The 23 T cell receptor beta chains given below trace back to one sample, sequenced in a study of blood T cell repertoires in COVID-19. The protocol was immunoSEQ multiplex PCR, while the TCRdb copy is restricted to in-frame clones and leaves out a portion. The table has about 170,000 clones, approximately 84% seen once. Sequencing was performed on peripheral blood. These receptors all stem from a woman of 80 years or more with COVID-19, enrolled during active disease.

The V call is TRBV10-3, the J call TRBJ2-1, with TRBD2 matching 8 bases. The CDR3 length is 15 residues. J lost 3 bases, V lost 3 bases, and 4 bases had no gene match. Germline V gene sequence: CDR1 ENHRY, CDR2 SYGVKD. This chain's CDR3 is CAISELAAIYNEQFF. The CDR3 DNA is TGTGCCATCAGTGAACTAGCGGCGATCTACAATGAGCAGTTCTTC.

V and J are TRBV18 and TRBJ2-5; TRBD2 aligns across 13 bases. The CDR3 is 15 amino acids. Germline loops: CDR1 KGHSH, CDR2 LQKENI. After removal of 2 bases from V and 6 bases from J, the junction contained 3 bases not matched to a gene. Here the CDR3 DNA reads TGTGCCAGCTCACCAGGACTAGCGGGGGCGAAGACCCAGTACTTC. Its translation: CASSPGLAGAKTQYF.

The V and J genes are TRBV19 and TRBJ1-2, with TRBD1 matching 8 bases. This CDR3 contains 15 residues. Unmatched junction bases numbered 13, after V lost 5 bases and J lost 8 bases. Germline V gene lookup returns CDR1 LNHDA and CDR2 SQIVND (reference sequence). Here the CDR3 DNA reads TGTGCCAGTAGTGTGACAGGGGCGCTAATGGGAGGCTACACCTTC. Protein sequence: CASSVTGALMGGYTF. Using reference TRBV19 and TRBJ1-2 for the parts outside the CDR3, the full variable domain is DGGITQSPKYLFRKEGQNVTLSCEQNLNHDAMYWYRQDPGQGLRLIYYSQIVNDFQKGDIAEGYSVSREKKESFPLTVTSAQKNPTAFYLCASSVTGALMGGYTFGSGTRLTVV.

The V gene is TRBV27, the J gene TRBJ2-3, with 10 bases that match TRBD1. The CDR3 spans 16 residues. The germline V gene has CDR1 MNHEY and CDR2 SMNVEV (reference sequence). With 3 bases clipped from V and 4 bases from J, the junction kept 7 bases outside the gene matches. The CDR3 region has the DNA TGTGCCAGCAGTTTCGGGACAGGGGCCCCCCCAGATACGCAGTATTTT. This translates into CASSFGTGAPPDTQYF.

The chain has TRBV5-1 and TRBJ1-6, with 7 bases that match TRBD1. The germline gives CDR1 SGHRS, CDR2 YFSETQ. The CDR3 runs to 15 residues. The J segment lost 9 bases and the V segment lost 4 bases, leaving 10 bases of the junction unmatched. The chain's CDR3 is CASSPGQAGGSPLHF. The CDR3 nucleotides read TGCGCCAGCAGCCCAGGACAGGCCGGTGGTTCACCCCTCCACTTT.

V gene TRBV10-3 combines with J gene TRBJ2-3; 8 bases are shared with TRBD2. Per germline, CDR1 ENHRY and CDR2 SYGVKD. Unmatched junction bases numbered 8, after V lost 3 bases and J lost 6 bases. The CDR3 is 15 residues long. The CDR3 reads CAISDPAGAADTQYF. In DNA form, the CDR3 reads TGTGCCATCAGTGATCCAGCGGGGGCCGCCGATACGCAGTATTTT.

V is TRBV28 and J is TRBJ1-4; TRBD1 might be the D (5 bases). Germline V lookup: CDR1 MDHEN, CDR2 SYDVKM. V lost 5 bases and J 10 bases, leaving 41 bases between the germline ends. The CDR3 loop spans 22 amino acids. The CDR3 sequence is CASSDMGFRGWDYDGDKGKLFF. CDR3 nucleotide sequence: TGTGCCAGCAGTGATATGGGCTTCAGAGGCTGGGACTATGATGGGGATAAGGGAAAACTGTTTTTT.

The table lists this clone with a count of one. The V and J genes are TRBV19 and TRBJ2-5; TRBD1 might be the D (8 bases). Between the trimmed V and J ends, which lost 5 bases and 5 bases, there was a span of 21 bases. Germline CDR1 reads LNHDA; CDR2 reads SQIVND (reference sequence). The CDR3 has 16 residues. The DNA for the CDR3 is TGTGCCAGTAGTGGGTACAGGGGGGGCCTAAAGGAGACCCAGTACTTC. It yields the protein CASSGYRGGLKETQYF. The entire variable domain, with the rest obtained from reference TRBV19 and TRBJ2-5, is as follows: DGGITQSPKYLFRKEGQNVTLSCEQNLNHDAMYWYRQDPGQGLRLIYYSQIVNDFQKGDIAEGYSVSREKKESFPLTVTSAQKNPTAFYLCASSGYRGGLKETQYFGPGTRLLVL.

V is TRBV2 and J is TRBJ2-7; D remains unclear. V was trimmed by 6 bases and J by 6 bases, leaving 12 bases between them. Looked up from germline, CDR1 is SNHLY and CDR2 is FYNNEI. The CDR3 is 12 amino acids. CDR3 amino acids: CASRITAREQYF. CDR3 sequence (DNA): TGTGCCAGCAGGATTACAGCTCGCGAGCAGTACTTC.

The chain links TRBV9 to TRBJ2-2; D gene ambiguous. This CDR3 is 12 amino acids long. Germline V lookup: CDR1 SGDLS, CDR2 YYNGEE. The V and J ends lost 3 bases and 8 bases respectively, with 8 bases between them. CDR3 sequence reads: CASSARGGELFF. For the CDR3, the DNA is TGTGCCAGCAGCGCCCGCGGAGGGGAGCTGTTTTTT. Looking up the rest from reference TRBV9 and TRBJ2-2 gives the full variable domain: DSGVTQTPKHLITATGQRVTLRCSPRSGDLSVYWYQQSLDQGLQFLIQYYNGEERAKGNILERFSAQQFPDLHSELNLSSLELGDSALYFCASSARGGELFFGEGSRLTVL.

The J gene is TRBJ1-2, the V gene TRBV18; no clear D gene. Per germline, CDR1 KGHSH and CDR2 LQKENI. The CDR3 length is 12 residues. V lost 4 bases, J lost 8 bases, and 11 bases lay in between. In nucleotides, the CDR3 is TGTGCCAGCTCACAAGAGGTCGACGGCTACACCTTC. Amino acid sequence: CASSQEVDGYTF.

The chain recombines TRBV28 with TRBJ2-3; weak D call: TRBD2 (5 bases). CDR1 and CDR2 from the germline V gene are MDHEN and SYDVKM. Trimming stripped 1 base from V and 12 bases from J, with 17 bases between. The CDR3 has 14 amino acids. Here the CDR3 DNA reads TGTGCCAGCAGTTTATCTCCCGCGGAGGAAAGTCAGTATTTT. Amino acids: CASSLSPAEESQYF.

V gene TRBV28 combines with J gene TRBJ1-5; tentatively, D is TRBD1 (5 bases). Germline V gene lookup returns CDR1 MDHEN and CDR2 SYDVKM. The CDR3 contains 16 residues. V lost 6 bases to trimming and J lost 3 bases, with 18 bases between them. The CDR3 DNA reads TGTGCCAGCAGACCTCCTCCCCGACAGTACAATCAGCCCCAGCATTTT. The encoded protein is CASRPPPRQYNQPQHF.

This clone has just one count. The chain is built from TRBV7-3 and TRBJ1-1; D is unresolved. V gave up 2 bases and J gave up 3 bases, with 10 bases separating them. The CDR3 contains 14 residues. From germline, CDR1 is SGHTA and CDR2 FQGTGA. The CDR3 protein is CASSLYTVDTEAFF. The CDR3 region has the DNA TGTGCCAGCAGCTTATATACAGTAGACACTGAAGCTTTCTTT.

The V call is TRBV5-5, the J call TRBJ2-5, with 7 bases fitting TRBD1. Germline V lookup: CDR1 SGHKS, CDR2 YYEKEE (reference sequence). V shed 3 bases, J shed 1 base, and the junction held 3 bases outside the gene matches. The CDR3 has 14 residues. CDR3 sequence: CASSSGTVQETQYF. The CDR3, as DNA: TGTGCCAGCAGCTCCGGGACAGTCCAAGAGACCCAGTACTTC.

This chain uses TRBV25-1 with TRBJ1-1; TRBD1 agrees at 7 bases. The CDR3 contains 12 residues. Trimming removed 8 bases from V and 6 bases from J; junction bases left unmatched: 6. Per germline, CDR1 MGHDK and CDR2 SYGVNS. This CDR3 reads CASRDRGPEAFF. The CDR3 nucleotides are TGTGCCAGCCGGGACAGAGGCCCTGAAGCTTTCTTT.

The chain has TRBV7-9 and TRBJ2-7; D unclear. This CDR3 spans 12 amino acids. Germline lookup yields CDR1 SEHNR and CDR2 FQNEAQ (reference sequence). Trimming removed 10 bases at V and 1 base at J, with 11 bases between. The chain's CDR3 is CATSDTSYEQYF. The CDR3 DNA reads TGTGCCACCTCCGACACTTCCTACGAGCAGTACTTC. The full variable domain, in which reference TRBV7-9 and TRBJ2-7 provide the parts outside the CDR3, is DTGVSQNPRHKITKRGQNVTFRCDPISEHNRLYWYRQTLGQGPEFLTYFQNEAQLEKSRLLSDRFSAERPKGSFSTLEIQRTEQGDSAMYLCATSDTSYEQYFGPGTRLTVT.

This clone has just one count. The chain couples TRBV7-3 to TRBJ2-1; tentative D call: TRBD2 (6 bases). CDR3 length: 15 residues. Germline V gene sequence: CDR1 SGHTA, CDR2 FQGTGA. Trimming removed 3 bases at V and 6 bases at J, with 15 bases between. The CDR3 region has the DNA TGTGCCAGCAGCTTCGGACTGGGGGGTTTCAATGAGCAGTTCTTC. It specifies CASSFGLGGFNEQFF.

The chain employs TRBV30 and TRBJ1-3, with unresolved D. CDR1 and CDR2 from the germline V gene are GTSNPN and SVGIG (reference sequence). This CDR3 contains 14 residues. The ends were cut back, 2 bases at V and 0 bases at J, with 8 bases in the middle. The CDR3 sequence is CAWSSGLSGNTIYF. DNA for the CDR3: TGTGCCTGGAGTTCGGGTCTCTCTGGAAACACCATATATTTT.

The chain carries TRBV30 and TRBJ2-5, with 8 nucleotides matching TRBD1. The CDR3 runs to 12 residues. In germline, CDR1 is GTSNPN, CDR2 SVGIG (reference sequence). The V gene end was trimmed by 5 bases and the J gene end by 4 bases; junction bases not matched to a gene: 3. The CDR3 sequence: CAWGQGGETQYF. For the CDR3, the DNA is TGTGCCTGGGGACAGGGCGGAGAGACCCAGTACTTC. The full variable domain, its missing parts supplied by reference TRBV30 and TRBJ2-5, is SQTIHQWPATLVQPVGSPLSLECTVEGTSNPNLYWYRQAAGRGLQLLFYSVGIGQISSEVPQNLSASRPQDRQFILSSKKLLLSDSGFYLCAWGQGGETQYFGPGTRLLVL.

The chain recombines TRBV19 with TRBJ2-5, with a tentative D call TRBD2 (7 bases). The germline V gene has CDR1 LNHDA and CDR2 SQIVND (reference sequence). There are 14 residues in the CDR3. V gave up 6 bases and J gave up 5 bases, with 16 bases separating them. The CDR3 DNA sequence: TGTGCCAGTAGCATGGGGGGGGCCTTTGAGACCCAGTACTTC. This gives the protein CASSMGGAFETQYF.

The CDR3 DNA reads TGTGCCAGCAGTGGGGCCAGGGGAAGGGGCTATGGCTACACCTTC. It encodes CASSGARGRGYGYTF. V gene TRBV2 combines with J gene TRBJ1-2, with a tentative D call TRBD1 (6 bases). Germline-derived CDR1 and CDR2 are SNHLY and FYNNEI. V lost 4 bases and J lost 4, with 16 bases in between. This CDR3 is built from 15 residues. The variable domain in full, completed from reference TRBV2 and TRBJ1-2, reads EPEVTQTPSHQVTQMGQEVILRCVPISNHLYFYWYRQILGQKVEFLVSFYNNEISEKSEIFDDQFSVERPDGSNFTLKIRSTKLEDSAMYFCASSGARGRGYGYTFGSGTRLTVV.

The chain recombines TRBV11-2 with TRBJ2-3; 8 nucleotides line up with TRBD2. Germline trimming cut 1 base from V and 3 bases from J; bases unmatched to any gene: 6. The CDR3 contains 16 residues. Germline V CDR1 and CDR2: SGHAT, FQNNGV. For the CDR3, the DNA is TGTGCCAGCAGCTTAGGGACTAGCTTTCATACAGATACGCAGTATTTT. Translation: CASSLGTSFHTDTQYF.